Listed here is a single T cell receptor beta chain. Antigen specificity is unknown. This specimen comes from a study of early T cells in non-severe SARS-CoV-2 infection. Points from the study as a whole: Database matching using VDJdb favored anti-spike CD8 responses, with private and CD4 specificities left missing.

After removal of 2 bases from V and 4 bases from J, the junction contained 6 bases not matched to a gene. The CDR3 is 16 residues long. Germline V CDR1 and CDR2: MNHEY, SVGAGI. TCRdb reanalysed the 5' RACE reads using MiXCR and keeps one entry per CDR3 protein. The sample lists approximately 35,000 distinct CDR3 sequences; approximately 5.4% were seen once. V gene TRBV6-5 combines with J gene TRBJ2-5, with TRBD1 matching 11 bases. The clonotype comes from an adult who was a healthcare worker with PCR-confirmed SARS-CoV-2 infection or an uninfected control (not recorded which). Sequencing was performed on whole blood. In DNA, the CDR3 is TGTGCCAGCAGTTACATCCGGACAGGGGGCGGAGAGACCCAGTACTTC. Amino acids: CASSYIRTGGGETQYF.